In this sample, the clone carrying this T cell receptor (beta chain) turned up many times. What it recognizes is unknown. The CDR3 has 16 amino acids. V dropped 7 bases and J dropped 1 base, with 14 bases sitting between them. Scientists made TCR beta libraries using quantitative 5'-RACE with molecular barcodes. TCRdb passed the 5' RACE reads through MiXCR, listing each CDR3 protein once. This sample carries approximately 140,000 distinct CDR3 sequences, approximately 9.9% of them seen once, and the ten largest clones take approximately 3.6%. The sample comes from a study of CD8 T cells in ankylosing spondylitis. Study conclusions and caveats: Seemingly distinctive of ankylosing spondylitis blood was a TCR beta motif formed by eight highly homologous variants. Those disease-linked clones were CD8+; they were also relatively rare in peripheral blood. Reportedly, matched ankylosing spondylitis synovial fluid was significantly enriched for disease-linked clones.

The sequence derives from a male donor with ankylosing spondylitis or in good health (not recorded which). Sequencing was carried out using blood, either unsorted or a sorted T cell fraction (not recorded which). This chain links TRBV12-3 or TRBV12-4 with TRBJ2-6, with D unresolved. Written as DNA, the CDR3 is TGTGCCAGCACCCCCACAGCGAGTTCTGGGGCCAACGTCCTGACTTTC. Translating it yields CASTPTASSGANVLTF.